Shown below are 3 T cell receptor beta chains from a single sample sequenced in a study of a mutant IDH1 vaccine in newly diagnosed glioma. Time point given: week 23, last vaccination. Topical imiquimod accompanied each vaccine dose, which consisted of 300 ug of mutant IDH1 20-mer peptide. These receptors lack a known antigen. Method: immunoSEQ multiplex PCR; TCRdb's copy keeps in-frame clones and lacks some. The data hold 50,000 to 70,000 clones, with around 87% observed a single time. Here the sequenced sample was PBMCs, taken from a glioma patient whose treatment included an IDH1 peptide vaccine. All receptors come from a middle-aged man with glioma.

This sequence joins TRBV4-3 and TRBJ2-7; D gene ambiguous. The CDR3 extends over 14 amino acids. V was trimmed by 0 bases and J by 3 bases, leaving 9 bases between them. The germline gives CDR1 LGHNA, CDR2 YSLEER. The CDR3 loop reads CASSQDRAIYEQYF. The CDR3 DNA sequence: TGCGCCAGCAGCCAAGATAGGGCAATCTACGAGCAGTACTTC.

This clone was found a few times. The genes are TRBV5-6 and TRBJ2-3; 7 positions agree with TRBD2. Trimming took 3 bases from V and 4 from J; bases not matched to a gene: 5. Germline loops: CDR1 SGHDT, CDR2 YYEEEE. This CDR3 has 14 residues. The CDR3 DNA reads TGTGCCAGCAGCTCCCGGGCGGGGGCAGATACGCAGTATTTT. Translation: CASSSRAGADTQYF.

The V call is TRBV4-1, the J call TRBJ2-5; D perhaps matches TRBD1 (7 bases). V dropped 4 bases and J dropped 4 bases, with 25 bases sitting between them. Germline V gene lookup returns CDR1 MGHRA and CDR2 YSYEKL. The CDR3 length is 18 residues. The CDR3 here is CASSPGQVAGSSRETQYF. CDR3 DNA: TGCGCCAGCAGCCCCGGACAGGTCGCGGGATCTTCGAGAGAGACCCAGTACTTC.